This paragraph covers one T cell receptor beta chain sequence. The length of the CDR3 is 16 residues. V dropped 6 bases and J dropped 4 bases, with 20 bases sitting between them. Germline V CDR1 and CDR2: LNHNV, YYDKDF (reference sequence). The source of the sample is a study of blood T cell repertoires in COVID-19. Study in general: Italy, Spain and the United States were the sources of the convalescent and acute COVID-19 samples. Sources were T cells, B-cell-depleted T cells, or PBMCs; the material itself was cDNA or gDNA.

As processed by the authors: Reference gene primer amplification gave estimated nucleated cell counts. Sequencing used immunoSEQ multiplex PCR; TCRdb keeps in-frame clones, though not all of them. The D gene and trimming were derived from the DNA, and the V and J assignments and clone size from that table. The sample contains about 230,000 clones, 65% to 85% of which appear only once. The chain carries TRBV15 and TRBJ2-3; D might be TRBD1 (7 bases). The sequencing sample was made of peripheral blood. The receptor comes from a man aged 35 to 55 with acute or convalescent COVID-19. The CDR3 region is CATRDQGQGGPDTQYF. As DNA, the CDR3 is TGTGCCACCAGAGACCAGGGGCAGGGGGGCCCAGATACGCAGTATTTT.